This entry lists 30 T cell receptor beta chains sequenced from one sample in a study of blood T cell repertoires in COVID-19. Sequenced by immunoSEQ multiplex PCR; TCRdb stores in-frame clones only, minus some. The table shows over 150,000 clones, with around four fifths occurring only once. Specimen: peripheral blood. The origin of the receptors is a woman aged 55-70 years with acute or convalescent COVID-19.

The chain recombines TRBV6-2 or TRBV6-3 with TRBJ2-5; TRBD1 agrees at 7 bases. This CDR3 region has 15 residues. Germline lookup yields CDR1 MNHEY and CDR2 SVGEGT. V lost 2 bases, J lost 5 bases, and 8 bases stayed unmatched. CDR3 nucleotide sequence: TGTGCCAGCAGTTACCGGACAGGTGCTGGGGAGACCCAGTACTTC. It is translated as CASSYRTGAGETQYF.

The rearrangement uses TRBV6-4 and TRBJ2-7; TRBD2 is a possible D gene (6 bases). Trimming cost V 4 bases and J 4 bases, with 11 bases left between them. The CDR3 runs 13 residues. Germline V CDR1 and CDR2: MRHNA, SNTAGT. The CDR3 DNA follows: TGTGCCAGCAGTGGGCGGGGCCGATACGAGCAGTACTTC. Protein sequence: CASSGRGRYEQYF.

The chain employs TRBV6-1 and TRBJ2-7; D is unclear. Trimming pared 0 bases from V and 1 base from J, leaving 7 bases between. CDR3 length equals 14 residues. Germline V gene sequence: CDR1 MNHNS, CDR2 SASEGT. The CDR3 DNA is TGTGCCAGCAGTGAAGCAGGAGCTTCCTACGAGCAGTACTTC. Its translation is CASSEAGASYEQYF.

The V and J genes are TRBV10-1 and TRBJ2-5, with 8 bases fitting TRBD2. Germline V gene lookup returns CDR1 WNHNN and CDR2 SYGVQD (reference sequence). This CDR3 comprises 14 residues. Trimming at V came to 5 bases and at J to 4 bases, leaving 6 bases not matched to a gene. The CDR3: CASSPSGGRETQYF. In DNA form, the CDR3 reads TGCGCCAGCAGTCCCAGCGGGGGCAGAGAGACCCAGTACTTC.

A single count supports this clone. The J gene is TRBJ1-5, the V gene TRBV7-2; D unresolved. V was pared by 3 bases and J by 6 bases, with 6 bases between. The length of the CDR3 is 12 residues. Germline CDR1 is SGHTA and CDR2 is FQGNSA. The CDR3 is CASSFVGQPQHF. CDR3 DNA sequence: TGTGCCAGCAGCTTTGTCGGTCAGCCCCAGCATTTT.

This clone has a single count. The V and J genes are TRBV3-1 (or the pseudogene TRBV3-2) and TRBJ1-6; possibly TRBD1 for D (6 bases). Germline CDR1 reads LGHDT; CDR2 reads YNNKEL (reference sequence). V was pared by 4 bases and J by 8 bases, with 12 bases between. The CDR3 spans 14 residues. This chain's CDR3 is CASSPRDTYSPLHF. The DNA of the CDR3 is TGTGCCAGCAGCCCCCGGGACACTTATTCACCCCTCCACTTT.

The chain has TRBV12-3 or TRBV12-4 and TRBJ2-3; D unresolved. CDR3 length: 13 residues. V lost 4 bases, J lost 0 bases, and 5 bases lay in between. This CDR3 reads CASSSPSTDTQYF. The DNA for the CDR3 is TGTGCCAGCAGTTCCCCAAGCACAGATACGCAGTATTTT.

The V and J genes are TRBV7-6 and TRBJ2-5; 12 bases agree with TRBD1. The V segment lost 0 bases and the J segment 7 bases; nucleotides outside the gene matches: 12. CDR3 length: 18 amino acids. Germline V gene data show CDR1 as SGHVS and CDR2 as FNYEAQ. Here the CDR3 reads CASSLAPGTGGVGGTQYF. The CDR3 DNA reads as TGTGCCAGCAGCTTAGCTCCCGGGACAGGGGGCGTCGGTGGGACCCAGTACTTC.

The V call is TRBV7-9, the J call TRBJ1-5; D is unclear. Trimming cost V 1 base and J 4 bases, with 11 bases left between them. This CDR3 spans 15 amino acids. Germline assignment: CDR1 SEHNR and CDR2 FQNEAQ (reference sequence). CDR3 residues: CASSLGATGNQPQHF. CDR3 nucleotides: TGTGCCAGCAGCTTAGGGGCCACTGGGAATCAGCCCCAGCATTTT. Using reference TRBV7-9 and TRBJ1-5 for the parts outside the CDR3, the full variable domain is DTGVSQNPRHKITKRGQNVTFRCDPISEHNRLYWYRQTLGQGPEFLTYFQNEAQLEKSRLLSDRFSAERPKGSFSTLEIQRTEQGDSAMYLCASSLGATGNQPQHFGDGTRLSIL.

This chain links TRBV28 with TRBJ1-2, with D tentatively TRBD1 (5 bases). The CDR3 is made up of 15 amino acids. CDR1 is MDHEN, CDR2 SYDVKM, per germline. The ends were cut back, 6 bases at V and 1 base at J, with 15 bases in the middle. This CDR3 reads CASREQGRYNYGYTF. CDR3 DNA: TGTGCCAGCAGGGAGCAGGGAAGGTATAACTATGGCTACACCTTC.

This clone was seen a handful of times. V gene TRBV27 combines with J gene TRBJ1-4; TRBD1 might be the D (5 bases). There are 15 residues in the CDR3. CDR1 MNHEY and CDR2 SMNVEV come from the germline V gene (reference sequence). Trimming removed 4 bases from V and 8 bases from J, with 17 bases in between. In DNA form, the CDR3 reads TGTGCCAGCAGTTCTCCGACAGAGGATCGAGAAAAACTGTTTTTT. This encodes CASSSPTEDREKLFF.

V and J are TRBV5-1 and TRBJ1-1, with D possibly matching TRBD1 (6 bases). V shed 4 bases and J shed 0 bases, with 10 bases lying between them. The CDR3 is made up of 14 amino acids. Germline CDR1 and CDR2: SGHRS and YFSETQ. The CDR3 nucleotides are TGCGCCAGCAGCCAGGGGACCATGAACACTGAAGCTTTCTTT. Its protein is CASSQGTMNTEAFF.

On this clone itself: Other DNA variants within this sample encode the same CDR3. The genes are TRBV12-3 or TRBV12-4 and TRBJ1-2; the match to TRBD1 covers 7 bases. J was trimmed by 3 bases and V by 6 bases; bases with no gene match: 4. The CDR3 runs to 13 residues. CDR3 sequence reads: CASSPDRDYGYTF. CDR3 in DNA: TGTGCCAGCAGCCCCGACAGGGACTATGGCTACACCTTC.

The V and J genes are TRBV6-1 and TRBJ1-4; 9 nucleotides line up with TRBD1. Germline CDR1 and CDR2: MNHNS and SASEGT. After removal of 1 base from V and 4 bases from J, the junction contained 4 bases not matched to a gene. The length of the CDR3 is 16 residues. The CDR3 DNA reads TGTGCCAGCAGTGAAGGAACAGGGGGCCGTAATGAAAAACTGTTTTTT. Translating it yields CASSEGTGGRNEKLFF.

The chain has TRBV7-2 and TRBJ2-5, with 9 bases lining up with TRBD2. The CDR3 is 16 amino acids. CDR1 and CDR2 from the germline V gene are SGHTA and FQGNSA. Losses at the gene ends were 5 bases for V and 5 bases for J; bases not matched to a gene: 12. This chain's CDR3 is CASSVGRTSARETQYF. The CDR3 DNA is TGTGCCAGCAGCGTCGGCCGGACTAGCGCTCGGGAGACCCAGTACTTC.

The V and J genes are TRBV28 and TRBJ2-7, with D perhaps matching TRBD1 (7 bases). V lost 3 bases to trimming and J lost 4 bases, with 16 bases between them. The germline CDR1 and CDR2 sequences are MDHEN and SYDVKM. This CDR3 has 15 residues. The CDR3 region is CASSFNIQGRYEQYF. The CDR3 region has the DNA TGTGCCAGCAGTTTCAACATACAGGGGAGGTACGAGCAGTACTTC. Complete variable domain (other parts from reference TRBV28 and TRBJ2-7): DVKVTQSSRYLVKRTGEKVFLECVQDMDHENMFWYRQDPGLGLRLIYFSYDVKMKEKGDIPEGYSVSREKKERFSLILESASTNQTSMYLCASSFNIQGRYEQYFGPGTRLTVT.

The rearrangement uses TRBV5-1 and TRBJ2-2; 9 positions match TRBD1. This CDR3 has 16 amino acids. Germline values: CDR1 SGHRS, CDR2 YFSETQ. Trimming removed 2 bases from V and 4 bases from J; junction bases left unmatched: 6. The CDR3: CASSFQGGQGTGELFF. DNA for the CDR3: TGCGCCAGCAGCTTCCAAGGGGGACAGGGCACCGGGGAGCTGTTTTTT.

The chain joins TRBV6-2 or TRBV6-3 to TRBJ1-1; a weak D match, TRBD1 (5 bases). Trimming took off 2 bases at V and 5 bases at J, with 12 bases between the two ends. The CDR3 spans 14 residues. Germline V gene data show CDR1 as MNHEY and CDR2 as SVGEGT. In DNA form, the CDR3 reads TGTGCCAGCAGTTACCTGCACCCAGGGACTGAAGCTTTCTTT. Translated, it gives CASSYLHPGTEAFF.

The DNA of the CDR3 is TGTGCCAGCAGCCTTATACCTTTCACAGGAGAAACTGAAAAACTGTTTTTT. It yields the protein CASSLIPFTGETEKLFF. This chain joins TRBV6-2 or TRBV6-3 and TRBJ1-4, with a tentative D call TRBD1 (5 bases). CDR1 MNHEY and CDR2 SVGEGT come from the germline V gene. V lost 6 bases, J lost 7 bases, and 24 bases lay in between. The CDR3 runs to 17 residues.

The chain has TRBV25-1 and TRBJ1-6; the D is unclear. This CDR3 region has 13 residues. V was trimmed by 5 bases and J by 15 bases, leaving 17 bases between them. Looked up from germline, CDR1 is MGHDK and CDR2 is SYGVNS. CDR3: CASSYNLGDLLHF. CDR3 in DNA: TGTGCCAGCAGTTATAACTTGGGAGACCTCCTCCACTTT.

The rearrangement uses TRBV19 and TRBJ2-2; 7 bases are a match to TRBD1. J gave up 2 bases and V 5 bases, and 8 bases lay outside the gene matches. CDR1 is LNHDA and CDR2 is SQIVND in the germline V gene (reference sequence). The CDR3 is made up of 16 amino acids. The CDR3 is CASSQNRGTNTGELFF. The CDR3 DNA is TGTGCCAGTAGTCAAAACAGGGGAACAAACACCGGGGAGCTGTTTTTT.

The chain recombines TRBV6-6 with TRBJ2-2, with 10 positions matching TRBD1. V was pared by 2 bases and J by 4 bases, with 4 bases of the junction left unmatched. CDR3 length: 16 amino acids. From germline, CDR1 is MNHNY and CDR2 SVGAGI (reference sequence). CDR3 nucleotide sequence: TGTGCCAGCAGTTACCCGGGACAGGGGACCACCGGGGAGCTGTTTTTT. Protein sequence: CASSYPGQGTTGELFF.

The chain has TRBV4-3 and TRBJ2-7; the D gene is possibly TRBD1 (6 bases). Per the germline V gene, CDR1 is LGHNA and CDR2 is YSLEER. Trimming cost V 0 bases and J 3 bases, with 9 bases left between them. This CDR3 comprises 14 residues. This CDR3 is CASSQDQTGYEQYF. The DNA of the CDR3 is TGCGCCAGCAGCCAAGATCAGACAGGCTACGAGCAGTACTTC.

V usage is TRBV18 and J usage is TRBJ2-5; D call uncertain. The V end was cut by 0 bases, the J end by 5 bases, with 16 bases between. Germline V CDR1 and CDR2: KGHSH, LQKENI. The CDR3 contains 16 residues. CDR3 coding DNA: TGTGCCAGCTCACCACCGACCGCGGCTAGTGAGGAGACCCAGTACTTC. It encodes CASSPPTAASEETQYF.

This clone came up a few times. The V call is TRBV7-8, the J call TRBJ2-1; 9 bases are shared with TRBD1. This CDR3 region has 14 residues. V trimming: 0 bases; J trimming: 15 bases; junction bases outside the gene matches: 9. CDR1 and CDR2 from the germline V gene are SGHVS and FQNEAQ. CDR3 sequence reads: CASSLAGPGTGTFF. The CDR3 DNA is TGTGCCAGCAGCTTAGCTGGCCCCGGGACAGGGACGTTCTTC.

This chain joins TRBV27 and TRBJ2-7; D may be TRBD2 (5 bases). Looked up from germline, CDR1 is MNHEY and CDR2 is SMNVEV (reference sequence). The V end was cut by 6 bases, the J end by 1 base, with 10 bases between. CDR3 length equals 13 residues. In DNA, the CDR3 is TGTGCCAGCAGGCCGGAGGTTTCCTACGAGCAGTACTTC. Protein product: CASRPEVSYEQYF.

This clone has more than one count but fewer than ten. The chain couples TRBV28 to TRBJ2-2; 13 positions match TRBD2. This CDR3 contains 18 residues. Germline lookup yields CDR1 MDHEN and CDR2 SYDVKM. The V segment lost 4 bases and the J segment 1 base; nucleotides outside the gene matches: 6. The CDR3 loop reads CASSSPTSGGWNTGELFF. CDR3 nucleotides: TGTGCCAGCAGTTCACCGACTAGCGGGGGGTGGAACACCGGGGAGCTGTTTTTT. The full variable domain, rest sourced from reference TRBV28 and TRBJ2-2, is DVKVTQSSRYLVKRTGEKVFLECVQDMDHENMFWYRQDPGLGLRLIYFSYDVKMKEKGDIPEGYSVSREKKERFSLILESASTNQTSMYLCASSSPTSGGWNTGELFFGEGSRLTVL.

J is TRBJ2-5 and V is TRBV6-2 or TRBV6-3; 7 bases agree with TRBD1. V was clipped by 6 bases and J by 3 bases; unmatched bases: 7. Germline V CDR1 and CDR2: MNHEY, SVGEGT. The CDR3 sequence is 14 residues long. DNA of the CDR3: TGTGCCAGCAGCCGAGGGGGCAATGAAGAGACCCAGTACTTC. It specifies CASSRGGNEETQYF.

This rearrangement joins TRBV27 to TRBJ1-2; TRBD1 matches at 11 bases. Looked up from germline, CDR1 is MNHEY and CDR2 is SMNVEV (reference sequence). The CDR3 has 16 amino acids. Trimming at V came to 5 bases and at J to 2 bases, leaving 7 bases not matched to a gene. CDR3 sequence: CASSHGTGGPNYGYTF. The CDR3 coding sequence is TGTGCCAGCAGTCACGGGACAGGGGGACCAAACTATGGCTACACCTTC.

The chain couples TRBV2 to TRBJ1-1; D is unresolved. V was cut by 5 bases and J by 2 bases, with 6 bases left in between. Germline V gives CDR1 SNHLY, CDR2 FYNNEI. The length of the CDR3 is 12 residues. CDR3 residues: CASSLYNTEAFF. The CDR3 DNA reads as TGTGCCAGCAGTCTTTATAACACTGAAGCTTTCTTT.